These 31 T cell receptor beta chains were sequenced from one sample in a study of siplizumab effects on memory and regulatory T cells. The assay was immunoSEQ multiplex PCR, and TCRdb's table has in-frame clones only and misses some. This sample yields some 120,000 clones, of which 85% to 95% are seen a single time; around 0.16% belongs to the top ten. Sequenced: non-Treg CD4+ T cells sorted from blood. The receptors derive from a human donor in good health.

This clone was observed once. The sample carries other DNA sequences with the same CDR3. CDR3 loop: CAISEGVSGYTF. The CDR3 coding sequence is TGTGCCATCAGTGAGGGGGTTAGTGGCTACACCTTC. The chain links TRBV10-3 to TRBJ1-2; D unclear. The CDR3 spans 12 residues. CDR1 and CDR2 (germline): ENHRY, SYGVKD. The ends were cut back, 2 bases at V and 7 bases at J, with 8 bases in the middle.

This sequence joins TRBV30 and TRBJ1-3, with 9 bases lining up with TRBD1. The CDR3 has 15 amino acids. J was trimmed by 4 bases and V by 2 bases; bases with no gene match: 6. Germline CDR1 is GTSNPN and CDR2 is SVGIG (reference sequence). CDR3 amino acids: CAWSRDRAEGNTIYF. The CDR3 DNA sequence: TGTGCCTGGAGTCGGGACAGGGCCGAAGGAAACACCATATATTTT.

This chain joins TRBV11-2 and TRBJ2-7, with D unclear. This CDR3 contains 14 residues. Germline CDR1 SGHAT, CDR2 FQNNGV. Between the trimmed V and J ends, which lost 5 bases and 2 bases, there was a span of 13 bases. CDR3 protein: CASSPGPTTYEQYF. The CDR3 DNA sequence: TGTGCCAGCAGCCCGGGTCCCACGACCTACGAGCAGTACTTC.

This clone was recorded only once. The chain recombines TRBV7-6 with TRBJ2-1; a possible D gene is TRBD1 (5 bases). The CDR3 has 12 residues. V lost 4 bases and J 8 bases, leaving 9 bases between the germline ends. Per germline, CDR1 SGHVS and CDR2 FNYEAQ. The CDR3 sequence: CASSSRADEQFF. CDR3 in DNA: TGTGCCAGCAGCTCCAGGGCGGATGAGCAGTTCTTC. The variable domain in full, completed from reference TRBV7-6 and TRBJ2-1, reads GAGVSQSPRYKVTKRGQDVALRCDPISGHVSLYWYRQALGQGPEFLTYFNYEAQQDKSGLPNDRFSAERPEGSISTLTIQRTEQRDSAMYRCASSSRADEQFFGPGTRLTVL.

The rearrangement links TRBV19 to TRBJ2-1, with 7 bases lining up with TRBD1. The CDR3 runs 15 residues. Germline assignment: CDR1 LNHDA and CDR2 SQIVND (reference sequence). With V trimmed by 6 bases and J by 5 bases, 10 bases remained unmatched. DNA of the CDR3: TGTGCCAGTAGGAGACAGGGTAATGCAGACAATGAGCAGTTCTTC. It is translated as CASRRQGNADNEQFF.

The chain employs TRBV5-1 and TRBJ2-7, with a tentative D call TRBD1 (6 bases). The CDR3 consists of 14 residues. Germline V gene sequence: CDR1 SGHRS, CDR2 YFSETQ. Trimming removed 3 bases at V and 0 bases at J, with 10 bases between. CDR3 sequence reads: CASSSQGSSYEQYF. The CDR3 bases are TGCGCCAGCAGCTCACAGGGAAGCTCCTACGAGCAGTACTTC.

The chain has TRBV9 and TRBJ1-1; D possibly corresponds to TRBD1 (5 bases). CDR3 length: 16 residues. V lost 1 base and J lost 1, with 14 bases in between. Germline V gives CDR1 SGDLS, CDR2 YYNGEE. The CDR3 coding sequence is TGTGCCAGCAGCGTAACCGGGGGGATGCGGAACACTGAAGCTTTCTTT. This translates into CASSVTGGMRNTEAFF.

This clone was observed a single time. This chain uses TRBV6-5 with TRBJ2-3; D gene uncertain. The germline gives CDR1 MNHEY, CDR2 SVGAGI. This CDR3 has 12 amino acids. V was shortened by 6 bases and J by 6 bases, with 10 bases between the two germline ends. The CDR3 is CASRHGRDTQYF. In DNA, the CDR3 is TGTGCCAGCAGACACGGACGGGATACGCAGTATTTT.

V is TRBV30 and J is TRBJ2-5; D unclear. V dropped 3 bases and J dropped 4 bases, with 6 bases sitting between them. Germline CDR1 reads GTSNPN; CDR2 reads SVGIG (reference sequence). The length of the CDR3 is 11 residues. The CDR3 reads CAWRGSETQYF. CDR3 bases: TGTGCCTGGAGAGGGTCAGAGACCCAGTACTTC.

V gene TRBV25-1 combines with J gene TRBJ1-1; tentatively, D is TRBD1 (5 bases). Germline CDR1 is MGHDK and CDR2 is SYGVNS. The CDR3 runs 13 residues. Between the trimmed V and J ends, which lost 4 bases and 3 bases, there was a span of 9 bases. CDR3 sequence: CASSGLGDTEAFF. The DNA for the CDR3 is TGTGCCAGCAGTGGCCTGGGGGACACTGAAGCTTTCTTT. Supplemented by reference TRBV25-1 and TRBJ1-1, the full variable domain reads EADIYQTPRYLVIGTGKKITLECSQTMGHDKMYWYQQDPGMELHLIHYSYGVNSTEKGDLSSESTVSRIRTEHFPLTLESARPSHTSQYLCASSGLGDTEAFFGQGTRLTVV.

The chain employs TRBV7-6 and TRBJ2-5, with TRBD1 matching over 8 bases. The V segment lost 4 bases and the J segment 4 bases; nucleotides outside the gene matches: 5. The germline CDR1 and CDR2 sequences are SGHVS and FNYEAQ. The CDR3 runs to 14 residues. The DNA for the CDR3 is TGTGCCAGCAGCTCTACACAGGGGGGAGAGACCCAGTACTTC. As protein: CASSSTQGGETQYF.

The V call is TRBV7-7, the J call TRBJ2-5; 8 positions agree with TRBD1. The CDR3 runs to 16 residues. V trimming: 3 bases; J trimming: 1 base; junction bases outside the gene matches: 7. Per germline, CDR1 SSHAT and CDR2 FNYEAQ (reference sequence). For the CDR3, the DNA is TGTGCCAGCAGCTTGATCGAGGACAGGGCCCAAGAGACCCAGTACTTC. Translated: CASSLIEDRAQETQYF.

For the CDR3, the DNA is TGTGCCAGTAGTAAGGGGACAGCCTATGGAATTAGCACAGATACGCAGTATTTT. This encodes CASSKGTAYGISTDTQYF. The rearrangement joins TRBV19 to TRBJ2-3; 7 bases fit TRBD1. V shed 4 bases, J shed 0 bases, and the junction held 13 bases outside the gene matches. This CDR3 has 18 amino acids. CDR1 is LNHDA, CDR2 SQIVND, per germline (reference sequence).

J is TRBJ1-2 and V is TRBV28, with D maybe TRBD1 (6 bases). Per germline, CDR1 MDHEN and CDR2 SYDVKM. V shed 4 bases and J shed 2 bases, with 11 bases lying between them. The CDR3 spans 14 residues. The CDR3 region is CASSSTGWNYGYTF. The CDR3 DNA reads as TGTGCCAGCAGTTCTACAGGGTGGAACTATGGCTACACCTTC.

The rearrangement joins TRBV18 to TRBJ2-1; D is unclear. Per the germline V gene, CDR1 is KGHSH and CDR2 is LQKENI. This CDR3 comprises 15 residues. Trimming took 1 base from V and 4 from J, leaving 11 bases between them. The DNA for the CDR3 is TGTGCCAGCTCACCACAGAATTTCGGTTACAATGAGCAGTTCTTC. It codes for CASSPQNFGYNEQFF.

The V and J genes are TRBV30 and TRBJ2-3, with 7 bases aligning to TRBD1. The V gene's germline CDR1 is GTSNPN and CDR2 SVGIG (reference sequence). The CDR3 totals 12 residues. V trimming: 8 bases; J trimming: 5 bases; junction bases outside the gene matches: 7. The CDR3 protein is CAQGRGRDTQYF. In DNA, the CDR3 is TGTGCCCAGGGAAGGGGGCGAGATACGCAGTATTTT.

The chain recombines TRBV4-1 with TRBJ1-4, with no clear D. The germline V gene encodes CDR1 MGHRA and CDR2 YSYEKL. The CDR3 is 14 amino acids. Trimming pared 1 base from V and 8 bases from J, leaving 11 bases between. In DNA form, the CDR3 reads TGCGCCAGCAGCCAAGCGGGGTTAGTGGAAAAACTGTTTTTT. Translated, it gives CASSQAGLVEKLFF.

This clone turned up a few times. The rearrangement joins TRBV4-1 to TRBJ2-4, with 14 bases lining up with TRBD2. CDR3 length: 18 residues. Germline V gene sequence: CDR1 MGHRA, CDR2 YSYEKL. V lost 4 bases to trimming and J lost 0 bases; unmatched junction nucleotides: 5. The CDR3 spells CASSRGLAGEIAKNIQYF. The CDR3 region has the DNA TGCGCCAGCAGCCGGGGACTAGCGGGGGAAATAGCCAAAAACATTCAGTACTTC.

This clone is a singleton in its sample. V usage is TRBV5-1 and J usage is TRBJ2-1, with 7 bases fitting TRBD1. This CDR3 contains 15 residues. Unmatched junction bases numbered 7, after V lost 5 bases and J lost 2 bases. Per germline, CDR1 SGHRS and CDR2 YFSETQ. This CDR3 is CASRVGGAPYNEQFF. The CDR3 region has the DNA TGCGCCAGCAGAGTAGGGGGCGCCCCCTACAATGAGCAGTTCTTC. Looking up the rest from reference TRBV5-1 and TRBJ2-1 gives the full variable domain: KAGVTQTPRYLIKTRGQQVTLSCSPISGHRSVSWYQQTPGQGLQFLFEYFSETQRNKGNFPGRFSGRQFSNSRSEMNVSTLELGDSALYLCASRVGGAPYNEQFFGPGTRLTVL.

The chain combines TRBV6-4 with TRBJ2-2, with TRBD1 identical over 11 bases. This CDR3 is 15 amino acids long. Germline CDR1 is MRHNA and CDR2 is SNTAGT. V was clipped by 3 bases and J by 5 bases; unmatched bases: 2. The CDR3 loop is CASSERDRGTGELFF. The DNA of the CDR3 is TGTGCCAGCAGTGAACGGGACAGGGGGACCGGGGAGCTGTTTTTT.

V usage is TRBV19 and J usage is TRBJ2-1; D possibly corresponds to TRBD1 (6 bases). The CDR3 is made up of 12 amino acids. Trimming took 6 bases from V and 13 from J, leaving 16 bases between them. Germline CDR1 and CDR2: LNHDA and SQIVND (reference sequence). This CDR3 is CASSRGPGKQFF. The CDR3 nucleotides are TGTGCCAGTAGCAGGGGTCCCGGAAAACAGTTCTTC.

The genes are TRBV18 and TRBJ1-2; D is perhaps TRBD1 (6 bases). CDR1 is KGHSH, CDR2 LQKENI, per germline. Trimming shortened V by 0 bases and J by 8 bases, and 22 bases separated the two germline ends. The CDR3 sequence is 17 residues long. The CDR3 reads CASSPPNVQGPNGGYTF. The CDR3 DNA is TGTGCCAGCTCACCACCGAACGTTCAGGGGCCCAACGGGGGCTACACCTTC.

The chain joins TRBV4-3 to TRBJ2-7; TRBD1 might be the D (6 bases). With 2 bases removed from V and 1 base from J, the gap between germline ends came to 15 bases. The CDR3 is 16 residues long. Germline CDR1 reads LGHNA; CDR2 reads YSLEER. CDR3 coding DNA: TGCGCCAGCAGCCAAAAAGGGGGACAATTATCCTACGAGCAGTACTTC. It is translated as CASSQKGGQLSYEQYF.

The chain has TRBV4-3 and TRBJ2-3; 7 bases are shared with TRBD2. The length of the CDR3 is 15 residues. CDR1 is LGHNA and CDR2 is YSLEER in the germline V gene. Trimming removed 0 bases from V and 5 bases from J; junction bases left unmatched: 5. For the CDR3, the DNA is TGCGCCAGCAGCCAAGATGGACTAGGCGGAGATACGCAGTATTTT. The encoded protein is CASSQDGLGGDTQYF.

V usage is TRBV28 and J usage is TRBJ1-1; D remains unclear. V lost 3 bases and J 8 bases, leaving 13 bases between the germline ends. Germline V gene data show CDR1 as MDHEN and CDR2 as SYDVKM. The CDR3 is 13 amino acids. CDR3 loop: CASSFPGKWEAFF. The CDR3 region has the DNA TGTGCCAGCAGTTTTCCAGGAAAATGGGAAGCTTTCTTT.

J is TRBJ1-2 and V is TRBV7-2; no firm D call. Trimming removed 5 bases from V and 2 bases from J, with 9 bases in between. CDR3 length: 13 residues. The germline V gene encodes CDR1 SGHTA and CDR2 FQGNSA. CDR3 in DNA: TGTGCCAGCAGCCCCCCCAGCAACTATGGCTACACCTTC. Its translation is CASSPPSNYGYTF.

This chain joins TRBV4-1 and TRBJ1-6; TRBD1 aligns across 8 bases. The CDR3 totals 16 residues. Unmatched junction bases numbered 9, after V lost 1 base and J lost 10 bases. Germline V gives CDR1 MGHRA, CDR2 YSYEKL. CDR3 DNA sequence: TGCGCCAGCAGCCAAGTCGGTTCAGGGGGCCGGTCACCCCTCCACTTT. It translates to CASSQVGSGGRSPLHF.

The chain is built from TRBV7-6 and TRBJ2-2; either TRBD1 or TRBD2 may fit D (5 bases each). Germline CDR1 and CDR2: SGHVS and FNYEAQ. V was clipped by 7 bases and J by 6 bases, with 18 bases between them. This CDR3 is built from 15 residues. CDR3 sequence (DNA): TGTGCCAGCACCAAACGGGATGGGGGTCCCGGGGAGCTGTTTTTT. Translated, it gives CASTKRDGGPGELFF.

The chain is built from TRBV6-5 and TRBJ2-5, with 10 bases that match TRBD2. This CDR3 has 13 amino acids. Germline loops: CDR1 MNHEY, CDR2 SVGAGI. V was pared by 5 bases and J by 11 bases, with 8 bases of the junction left unmatched. The CDR3 loop is CASSPSGGGEQYF. In DNA, the CDR3 is TGTGCCAGCAGTCCTAGCGGGGGTGGAGAGCAGTACTTC.

The rearrangement uses TRBV10-3 and TRBJ1-2; D not resolved. Germline CDR1 is ENHRY and CDR2 is SYGVKD. With 3 bases removed from V and 6 bases from J, the gap between germline ends came to 8 bases. The CDR3 has 12 residues. Here the CDR3 reads CAISDGVHGYTF. The CDR3 DNA sequence: TGTGCCATCAGTGACGGGGTGCATGGCTACACCTTC.

This sequence joins TRBV27 and TRBJ1-2, with D hard to call. The CDR3 sequence is 15 residues long. Trimming removed 4 bases from V and 0 bases from J, with 12 bases in between. Germline assignment: CDR1 MNHEY and CDR2 SMNVEV (reference sequence). The CDR3 nucleotides are TGTGCCAGCAGTTCCGCCCTGGGGACTAACTATGGCTACACCTTC. Its translation: CASSSALGTNYGYTF.